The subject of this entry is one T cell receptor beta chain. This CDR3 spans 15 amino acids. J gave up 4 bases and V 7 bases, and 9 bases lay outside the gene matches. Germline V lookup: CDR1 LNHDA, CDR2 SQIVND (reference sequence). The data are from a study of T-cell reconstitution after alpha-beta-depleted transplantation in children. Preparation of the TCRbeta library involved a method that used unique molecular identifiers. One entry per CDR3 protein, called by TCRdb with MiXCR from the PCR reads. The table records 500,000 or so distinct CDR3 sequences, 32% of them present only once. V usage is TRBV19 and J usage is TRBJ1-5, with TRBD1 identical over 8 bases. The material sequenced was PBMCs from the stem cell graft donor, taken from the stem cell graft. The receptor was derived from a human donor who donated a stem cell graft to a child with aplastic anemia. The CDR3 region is CASTEDREVNQPQHF. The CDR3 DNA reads TGTGCCAGTACCGAGGACAGGGAGGTTAATCAGCCCCAGCATTTT.